This TCR beta chain was found in a study of T-cell reconstitution after alpha-beta-depleted transplantation in children. Study outcomes and limitations: As was reported, about two months after transplant, alpha-beta T cells came from several hundred expanded graft clones.

Unique molecular identifiers were incorporated during preparation of the TCRbeta library. TCRdb processed the PCR reads anew with MiXCR; each CDR3 protein has one entry. The sample yields around 800,000 distinct CDR3 sequences, roughly 15% seen once. Concerning this clonotype itself: Its specificity is unknown.

The CDR3 has 15 amino acids. Germline-derived CDR1 and CDR2 are KGHDR and SFDVKD. V was cut by 11 bases and J by 0 bases, with 18 bases left in between. The J gene is TRBJ1-1, the V gene TRBV24-1; possibly TRBD1 for D (5 bases). Sequences were derived from PBMCs, mostly from graft donor cells, sampled 360 days after TCRalphabeta/CD19-depleted stem cell transplant. The receptor comes from a male patient aged 5 to 17 who had a stem cell transplant for acute lymphoblastic leukemia, so the T cells may come from the graft donor. The CDR3 bases are TGTGCCATCTTGAATCGGGGGGAGATGAACACTGAAGCTTTCTTT. It specifies CAILNRGEMNTEAFF.